A selection of T cell receptor beta chains follows, all from one sample in a study of beta chain features in type 1 diabetes. Profiled with immunoSEQ multiplex PCR; TCRdb holds only in-frame clones, not every one. Of 450,000 or so clones listed, approximately 10% were seen once; the top ten hold around 0.05%. What was sequenced was naive CD4+ T cells from blood. These TCRs come from a woman aged 18-35 years in good health. Both conserved end residues are part of each CDR3. D genes are given only for firm matches. Not all rows give a size; the values are once, few, many and, for expanded clones, a class.

V gene	clone size	J gene	D gene	CDR3 DNA	CDR3 protein
TRBV4-2	few	TRBJ1-1	-	TGTGCCAGCAGCCGAGACAGATCACGGGACACTGAAGCTTTCTTT	CASSRDRSRDTEAFF
TRBV30	-	TRBJ1-5	-	TGTGCCTGGAGTGTAGCCGGGAATCAGCCCCAGCATTTT	CAWSVAGNQPQHF
TRBV15	-	TRBJ2-5	TRBD2	TGTGCCACCAGCAGAACCGCTAGCGGACAAGAGACCCAGTACTTC	CATSRTASGQETQYF
TRBV2	few	TRBJ2-5	-	TGTGCCAGCGGTCTGGTCCAAGAGACCCAGTACTTC	CASGLVQETQYF
TRBV30	-	TRBJ2-3	TRBD2	TGTGCCTGGAGTGTAACCAGGACTAGCGGGACCTCAGATACGCAGTATTTT	CAWSVTRTSGTSDTQYF
TRBV14	few	TRBJ2-3	TRBD2	TGTGCCAGCAGCTTTAGCGGGAGCACAGATACGCAGTATTTT	CASSFSGSTDTQYF
TRBV4-3	-	TRBJ2-5	-	TGCGCCAGCAGCCAAGAAAACAGCCAAGAGACCCAGTACTTC	CASSQENSQETQYF
TRBV5-1	-	TRBJ1-6	TRBD1	TGCGCCAGCAGCTTGGGGACAGGGGGTTCACCCCTCCACTTT	CASSLGTGGSPLHF
TRBV30	-	TRBJ2-7	-	TGTGCCTGGAGTATCAACATCTTAAGGAAAAGGAACTACGAGCAGTACTTC	CAWSINILRKRNYEQYF
TRBV27	few	TRBJ2-3	-	TGTGCCACCTTTGGCCTCAAGGGCACAGATACGCAGTATTTT	CATFGLKGTDTQYF
TRBV7-2	few	TRBJ1-2	-	TGTGCCAGCAGCTTATATGAGACAACAGGCTATGGCTACACCTTC	CASSLYETTGYGYTF
TRBV10-3	few	TRBJ2-3	TRBD2	TGTGCCATCAGTGGGGCCCTAGCGGAATTCACAGATACGCAGTATTTT	CAISGALAEFTDTQYF
TRBV14	many	TRBJ1-4	-	TGTGCCAGCAGCCGGTTTGAAAAACTGTTTTTT	CASSRFEKLFF
TRBV6-5	-	TRBJ2-1	-	TGTGCCAGCACCCGGACAGTTTTTGAGTACAATGAGCAGTTCTTC	CASTRTVFEYNEQFF
TRBV27	few	TRBJ2-3	TRBD1	TGTGCCTCCTGGGACAGGGTCGGACAGAGCACAGATACGCAGTATTTT	CASWDRVGQSTDTQYF
TRBV25-1	few	TRBJ1-2	-	TGTGCCAGCAGTGACATCCGAGGCTACACCTTC	CASSDIRGYTF
TRBV6-9	-	TRBJ2-7	TRBD2	TGTGCCAGCAGTTGGGCTGGGCGGGAGGGCTCCTACGAGCAGTACTTC	CASSWAGREGSYEQYF
TRBV2	few	TRBJ2-6	-	TGTGCCAGCAAGCCCTACTCTGGGGCCAACGTCCTGACTTTC	CASKPYSGANVLTF
TRBV9	few	TRBJ2-6	-	TGTGCCAGCAGCGGAACGCCGGCACTCCACTCTGGGGCCAACGTCCTGACTTTC	CASSGTPALHSGANVLTF
TRBV19	few	TRBJ2-1	TRBD2	TGTGCCAGTAGCCGGTTTAGGCGGGAGTCCCATGAGCAGTTCTTC	CASSRFRRESHEQFF
TRBV27	-	TRBJ1-2	-	TGTGCCAGCCGGAGAGAGGGGTATGGCTACACCTTC	CASRREGYGYTF
TRBV4-1	-	TRBJ2-3	-	TGCGCCAGCAGCCAGCTAGGGGGAACAGATACGCAGTATTTT	CASSQLGGTDTQYF
TRBV15	-	TRBJ1-1	TRBD1	TGTGCCACCAGGAAACCAGGGGGGAGCCTTGAAGCTTTCTTT	CATRKPGGSLEAFF
TRBV7-2	-	TRBJ2-2	-	TGTGCCAGCAGCTTAGCTGGGCCCAATACCGGGGAGCTGTTTTTT	CASSLAGPNTGELFF
TRBV18	few	TRBJ1-4	-	TGTGCCAGCTCCGGAAATGAAAAACTGTTTTTT	CASSGNEKLFF
TRBV30	few	TRBJ1-1	TRBD1	TGTGCCTGGAGTGTAAGTGACAGGGGTACAGCTTTCTTT	CAWSVSDRGTAFF
TRBV7-2	few	TRBJ1-6	-	TGTGCCAGCAGCTTAGCCGGAATCTTCCACTTT	CASSLAGIFHF
TRBV7-2	few	TRBJ2-2	-	TGTGCCAGCAGCCCTCCCCCTCTCACCGGGGAGCTGTTTTTT	CASSPPPLTGELFF
TRBV6-5	-	TRBJ2-7	-	TGTGCCAGCAGTTATGGGGTATCCTACGAGCAGTACTTC	CASSYGVSYEQYF
TRBV7-2	-	TRBJ2-4	TRBD2	TGTGCCAGCAGCTTAGGGACTAGGGGTAACATTCAGTACTTC	CASSLGTRGNIQYF
TRBV9	-	TRBJ2-1	TRBD1	TGTGCCAGCAGCGTAGAGAGGACAGGTCACAATGAGCAGTTCTTC	CASSVERTGHNEQFF
TRBV5-1	-	TRBJ2-2	-	TGCGCCAGCAGCTTGCGGGGGCACACCGGGGAGCTGTTTTTT	CASSLRGHTGELFF
TRBV6-1	few	TRBJ2-5	-	TGTGCCAGCAGTCCGACTTGGCGGCTACAAGAGACCCAGTACTTC	CASSPTWRLQETQYF
TRBV18	-	TRBJ2-1	TRBD2	TGTGCCAGCTCTCCCCGACTAGCAGACAATGAGCAGTTCTTC	CASSPRLADNEQFF
TRBV14	-	TRBJ2-1	-	TGTGCCAGCAGCCCTTTTTTTGGGTTTGAGCAGTTCTTC	CASSPFFGFEQFF
TRBV5-1	-	TRBJ2-3	-	TGCGCCAGCAGCTTTGGGGGAGCCACCGATACGCAGTATTTT	CASSFGGATDTQYF
TRBV2	-	TRBJ2-1	TRBD2	TGTGCCTCATCGACGGGGGGAAATGAGCAGTTCTTC	CASSTGGNEQFF
TRBV9	-	TRBJ2-3	-	TGTGCCAGCAGCGTTACAGGGTCAAATACGCAGTATTTT	CASSVTGSNTQYF
TRBV6-5	-	TRBJ1-6	TRBD1	TGTGCCAGCAGTTACTCGTCACAGGGGAGATTTTCACCCCTCCACTTT	CASSYSSQGRFSPLHF
TRBV15	-	TRBJ2-1	-	TGTGCCACCAGCAGAGCCGGGACACAATACAATGAGCAGTTCTTC	CATSRAGTQYNEQFF
TRBV27	few	TRBJ1-6	TRBD1	TGTGCCAGCAGTTTGACCGACAGGGTCGGTTCACCCCTCCACTTT	CASSLTDRVGSPLHF
TRBV9	few	TRBJ2-1	TRBD2	TGTGCCAGCAGCCCAGGAACTCCCAAACTAGCGGGGGTTGAGCAGTTCTTC	CASSPGTPKLAGVEQFF
TRBV4-1	-	TRBJ2-3	TRBD1	TGCGCCAGCCGGGACAGGGGGGCAGATACGCAGTATTTT	CASRDRGADTQYF
TRBV7-3	-	TRBJ2-3	-	TGTGCCAGCGCGGGGGCCAGGACAGATACGCAGTATTTT	CASAGARTDTQYF